These 18 T cell receptor beta chains share one sample of origin, sequenced in a study of T cell changes during pregnancy in multiple sclerosis. TCRdb's copy holds only in-frame clones and misses some; the assay was immunoSEQ multiplex PCR. The table has 100,000 to 130,000 clones, about nine tenths seen once. The sequencing used peripheral blood, collected in the third trimester of pregnancy. These TCRs come from a female donor in good health, enrolled as a control in a pregnancy study.

This sequence joins TRBV29-1 and TRBJ2-6, with 8 bases fitting TRBD1. The CDR3 has 15 amino acids. V lost 2 bases to trimming and J lost 3 bases; unmatched junction nucleotides: 3. Germline loops: CDR1 SQVTM, CDR2 ANQGSEA. The CDR3: CSVEQGASGANVLTF. In DNA, the CDR3 is TGCAGCGTTGAACAGGGGGCGAGTGGGGCCAACGTCCTGACTTTC.

This chain links TRBV5-8 with TRBJ1-2; 10 bases are shared with TRBD1. CDR1 and CDR2 from the germline V gene are SGHTS and YDEGEE. V lost 3 bases and J lost 2; bases outside the gene matches: 7. The CDR3 covers 16 residues. Here the CDR3 reads CASSYVDRGRNYGYTF. CDR3 bases: TGTGCCAGCAGCTACGTCGACAGGGGGCGGAACTATGGCTACACCTTC.

The chain uses TRBV6-6 and TRBJ2-3; 10 nucleotides align to TRBD1. The CDR3 spans 15 residues. Germline V gene data show CDR1 as MNHNY and CDR2 as SVGAGI (reference sequence). V dropped 6 bases and J dropped 4; count of bases not matched to a gene: 7. CDR3 coding DNA: TGTGCCAGCAGCCCCGGGACAGGGGCAGCAGATACGCAGTATTTT. Its translation: CASSPGTGAADTQYF.

A word on this clone: In the same sample, other DNA sequences code for this CDR3. The J gene is TRBJ2-3, the V gene TRBV2, with 8 bases aligning to TRBD2. Germline-derived CDR1 and CDR2 are SNHLY and FYNNEI. This CDR3 spans 15 amino acids. The trim removed 6 bases at V and 2 bases at J, leaving 7 bases unmatched. CDR3 DNA: TGTGCCAGCAGGCTGCTGGGACTAGACACAGATACGCAGTATTTT. Amino acids: CASRLLGLDTDTQYF.

The CDR3 loop is CAWSVQIAAGGELFF. In DNA form, the CDR3 reads TGTGCCTGGAGTGTACAAATAGCGGCCGGCGGGGAGCTGTTTTTT. The rearrangement joins TRBV30 to TRBJ2-2, with TRBD2 as a possible D gene (6 bases). V was clipped by 0 bases and J by 7 bases, with 15 bases between them. Germline assignment: CDR1 GTSNPN and CDR2 SVGIG (reference sequence). This CDR3 is built from 15 residues.

V gene TRBV9 combines with J gene TRBJ2-3; 8 nucleotides align to TRBD2. This CDR3 region has 16 residues. Germline CDR1 SGDLS, CDR2 YYNGEE. The V and J ends lost 2 bases and 3 bases, in that order; junction bases with no gene match: 8. The CDR3 reads CASSVSGLAGTDTQYF. CDR3 in DNA: TGTGCCAGCAGCGTCTCCGGACTAGCCGGTACAGATACGCAGTATTTT. Variable domain in full (rest from reference TRBV9 and TRBJ2-3): DSGVTQTPKHLITATGQRVTLRCSPRSGDLSVYWYQQSLDQGLQFLIQYYNGEERAKGNILERFSAQQFPDLHSELNLSSLELGDSALYFCASSVSGLAGTDTQYFGPGTRLTVL.

V and J are TRBV5-5 and TRBJ1-3; TRBD1 might be the D (5 bases). Trimming pared 4 bases from V and 1 base from J, leaving 15 bases between. Germline CDR1 and CDR2: SGHKS and YYEKEE (reference sequence). The CDR3 is 16 amino acids. The CDR3, as DNA: TGTGCCAGCAGCCCCCCGGGGGGAAGGTCTGGAAACACCATATATTTT. Protein product: CASSPPGGRSGNTIYF.

A note on this clone: Other DNA sequences in the same sample also yield this CDR3. The V and J genes are TRBV30 and TRBJ1-1; D is possibly TRBD1 (5 bases). V shed 1 base and J shed 10 bases, with 7 bases lying between them. The CDR3 sequence is 10 residues long. Germline CDR1 reads GTSNPN; CDR2 reads SVGIG (reference sequence). The CDR3 here is CAWSGRGAFF. The CDR3, as DNA: TGTGCCTGGAGTGGAAGGGGAGCTTTCTTT.

V and J are TRBV5-1 and TRBJ1-1; D remains unclear. This CDR3 has 14 amino acids. Trimming took off 2 bases at V and 5 bases at J, with 13 bases between the two ends. Germline CDR1 and CDR2: SGHRS and YFSETQ. The CDR3: CASSFDHSGTEAFF. Written as DNA, the CDR3 is TGCGCCAGCAGCTTTGATCATTCGGGAACTGAAGCTTTCTTT.

This rearrangement joins TRBV18 to TRBJ2-2, with TRBD1 matching over 11 bases. The length of the CDR3 is 15 residues. CDR1 and CDR2 from the germline V gene are KGHSH and LQKENI. J gave up 6 bases and V 3 bases, and 3 bases lay outside the gene matches. DNA of the CDR3: TGTGCCAGCTCACCTTCGGGACAGGGGGCCGGGGAGCTGTTTTTT. The encoded protein is CASSPSGQGAGELFF.

The chain links TRBV25-1 to TRBJ1-3; 8 bases match TRBD1. Germline V gene lookup returns CDR1 MGHDK and CDR2 SYGVNS. V lost 7 bases, J lost 2 bases, and 4 bases stayed unmatched. The CDR3 length is 14 residues. This CDR3 reads CASMGQAAGNTIYF. The CDR3, as DNA: TGTGCCAGCATGGGACAGGCGGCTGGAAACACCATATATTTT.

The chain recombines TRBV6-6 with TRBJ1-1, with a tentative D call TRBD1 (5 bases). The CDR3 loop spans 12 amino acids. CDR1 is MNHNY and CDR2 is SVGAGI in the germline V gene (reference sequence). Trimming removed 7 bases from V and 6 bases from J, with 12 bases in between. The CDR3 DNA is TGTGCCAGCACCATGTGGGGGGCTGAAGCTTTCTTT. Its translation is CASTMWGAEAFF.

This clone was seen just once. The chain uses TRBV30 and TRBJ1-2, with a tentative D call TRBD1 (5 bases). There are 10 residues in the CDR3. The V end lost 8 bases, the J end lost 7 bases, and 11 bases lay between the germline ends. Germline CDR1 reads GTSNPN; CDR2 reads SVGIG (reference sequence). CDR3 in DNA: TGTGCCAACGGGGGTGGTGGCTACACCTTC. Translated: CANGGGGYTF.

The rearrangement joins TRBV11-3 to TRBJ2-7, with 9 bases matching TRBD2. This CDR3 contains 15 residues. The trim removed 1 base at V and 4 bases at J, leaving 5 bases unmatched. CDR1 SGHNT and CDR2 YENEEA come from the germline V gene. CDR3 bases: TGTGCCAGCAGCTTAGGTAGCGGGGGCCGTTACGAGCAGTACTTC. The encoded protein is CASSLGSGGRYEQYF. Full variable domain (outside the CDR3, taken from reference TRBV11-3 and TRBJ2-7): EAGVVQSPRYKIIEKKQPVAFWCNPISGHNTLYWYLQNLGQGPELLIRYENEEAVDDSQLPKDRFSAERLKGVDSTLKIQPAELGDSAVYLCASSLGSGGRYEQYFGPGTRLTVT.

This chain uses TRBV9 with TRBJ1-6; D unclear. The CDR3 runs 16 residues. CDR1 and CDR2 from the germline V gene are SGDLS and YYNGEE. Trimming removed 4 bases from V and 0 bases from J, with 11 bases in between. The CDR3 bases are TGTGCCAGCAGCCCCCGGGAGGCCTCCTATAATTCACCCCTCCACTTT. Encoded protein: CASSPREASYNSPLHF.

The rearrangement uses TRBV12-5 and TRBJ2-1; 7 positions match TRBD1. The junction had 11 bases not matched to a gene; V was cut back by 0 bases and J by 0 bases. Germline CDR1 and CDR2: LGHNT and FRNRAP. The CDR3 is made up of 19 amino acids. CDR3 sequence: CASGLVIGGRGYSYNEQFF. Written as DNA, the CDR3 is TGTGCTAGTGGTTTGGTGATCGGAGGCAGGGGGTACTCCTACAATGAGCAGTTCTTC.

The genes are TRBV10-2 and TRBJ2-6; 8 bases are shared with TRBD2. Germline CDR1 and CDR2: WSHSY and SAAADI. The CDR3 is made up of 17 amino acids. Trimming removed 7 bases from V and 0 bases from J; junction bases left unmatched: 8. The CDR3 nucleotides read TGCGCCAGCACCAGGGCCGGGGGGGGCTCTGGGGCCAACGTCCTGACTTTC. Residues: CASTRAGGGSGANVLTF.

The V call is TRBV19, the J call TRBJ2-3; D gene unclear. Trimming took 4 bases from V and 0 from J, leaving 8 bases between them. Germline CDR1 LNHDA, CDR2 SQIVND (reference sequence). The CDR3 spans 14 residues. The CDR3 is CASSTTGSTDTQYF. The CDR3 DNA is TGTGCCAGTAGTACAACCGGGAGCACAGATACGCAGTATTTT.